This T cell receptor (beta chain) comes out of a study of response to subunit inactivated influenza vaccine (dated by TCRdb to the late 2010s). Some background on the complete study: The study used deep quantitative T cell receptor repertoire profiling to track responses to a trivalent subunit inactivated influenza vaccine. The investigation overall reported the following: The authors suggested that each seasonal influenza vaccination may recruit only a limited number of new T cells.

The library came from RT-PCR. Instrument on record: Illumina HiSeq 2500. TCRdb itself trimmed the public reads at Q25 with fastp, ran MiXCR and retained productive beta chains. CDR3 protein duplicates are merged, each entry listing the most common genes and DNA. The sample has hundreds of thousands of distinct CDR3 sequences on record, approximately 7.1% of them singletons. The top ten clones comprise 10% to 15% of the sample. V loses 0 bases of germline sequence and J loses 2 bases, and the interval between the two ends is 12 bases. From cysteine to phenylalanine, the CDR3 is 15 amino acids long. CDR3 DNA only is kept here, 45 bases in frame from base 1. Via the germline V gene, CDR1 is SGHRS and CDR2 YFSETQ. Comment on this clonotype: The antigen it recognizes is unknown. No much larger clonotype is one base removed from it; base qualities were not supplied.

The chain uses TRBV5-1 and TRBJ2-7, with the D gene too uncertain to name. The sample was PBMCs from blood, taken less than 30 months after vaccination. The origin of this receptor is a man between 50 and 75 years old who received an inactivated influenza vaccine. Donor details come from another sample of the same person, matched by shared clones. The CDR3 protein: CASSLGDTSAYEQYF. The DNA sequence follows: TGCGCCAGCAGCTTGGGTGACACGTCCGCCTACGAGCAGTACTTC.